This T cell receptor beta chain emerged from a study of blood T cells in healthy people across ages. A few counts support this clonotype. What it recognizes is unknown. Trimming took 3 bases from V and 2 from J, leaving 7 bases between them. The CDR3 consists of 14 residues. Germline V gene data show CDR1 as SGHNT and CDR2 as YENEEA. Study-level results: There was a strong correlation between TCR beta diversity and naive T cell percentage.

The use of a sample-barcoded 5' primer and a J-beta primer mix characterized a second PCR of 7 to 11 cycles. TCRdb re-called the 5' RACE reads with MiXCR, one entry per CDR3 protein. The table records about 780,000 distinct CDR3 sequences, 46% of them present only once. Russia was home to the donors, healthy Caucasian individuals aged about 6 to 100. Roughly 10 milliliters of peripheral blood were drawn from each donor into EDTA-treated tubes. The authors isolated at least 6.5 million PBMCs per sample. The sample consisted of blood. The receptor's source is an older man in good health. The gene calls are TRBV11-3 and TRBJ1-4; D might be TRBD1 (6 bases). The CDR3 DNA reads as TGTGCCAGCAGCTTTGGACAGACTAATGAAAAACTGTTTTTT. Its translation is CASSFGQTNEKLFF.